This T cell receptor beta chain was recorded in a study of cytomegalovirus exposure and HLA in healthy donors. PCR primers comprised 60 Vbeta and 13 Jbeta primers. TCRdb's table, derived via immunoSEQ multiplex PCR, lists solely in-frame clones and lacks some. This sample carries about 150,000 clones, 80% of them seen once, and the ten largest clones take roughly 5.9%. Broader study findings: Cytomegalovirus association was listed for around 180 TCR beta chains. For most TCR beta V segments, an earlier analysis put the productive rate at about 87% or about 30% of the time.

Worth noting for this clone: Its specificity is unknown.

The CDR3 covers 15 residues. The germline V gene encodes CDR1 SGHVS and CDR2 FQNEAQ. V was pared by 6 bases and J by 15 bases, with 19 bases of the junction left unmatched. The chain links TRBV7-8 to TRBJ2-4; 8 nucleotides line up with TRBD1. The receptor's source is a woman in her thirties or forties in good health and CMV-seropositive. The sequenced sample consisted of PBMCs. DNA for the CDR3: TGTGCCAGCAGTTCCCGACCGGGACAGGCGACAGGGTGGTACTTC. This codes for CASSSRPGQATGWYF.